These 24 T cell receptor beta chains came from one sample sequenced in a study of T cell responses to AZD1222 COVID-19 vaccine. Sequencing was performed with immunoSEQ multiplex PCR; in TCRdb, only in-frame clones are kept and a portion is missing. The sample contains under 95,000 clones, about 92% of which appear only once. The material was peripheral blood, obtained on day 0 of AZD1222 vaccination. These receptors all come from an adult in good health.

The V gene is TRBV10-3, the J gene TRBJ1-4, with 8 bases fitting TRBD1. CDR3 size: 14 residues. Losses at the gene ends were 6 bases for V and 5 bases for J; bases not matched to a gene: 5. The germline gives CDR1 ENHRY, CDR2 SYGVKD. The CDR3 sequence is CAIRPGQENEKLFF. The CDR3 DNA follows: TGTGCCATCAGGCCGGGACAGGAAAATGAAAAACTGTTTTTT.

This chain links TRBV19 with TRBJ2-1; D call uncertain. The CDR3 runs 14 residues. Germline CDR1 and CDR2: LNHDA and SQIVND (reference sequence). The germline V and J ends were trimmed by 3 bases and 5 bases, with 11 bases remaining between them. The CDR3 DNA reads as TGTGCCAGTAGTATGCCCTGGGGTGACAATGAGCAGTTCTTC. It yields the protein CASSMPWGDNEQFF.

This chain uses TRBV27 with TRBJ2-1, with D unclear. CDR1 and CDR2 from the germline V gene are MNHEY and SMNVEV (reference sequence). This CDR3 contains 13 residues. V was pared by 1 base and J by 8 bases, with 9 bases between. The CDR3 DNA sequence: TGTGCCAGCAGTTTATGGTTAGGGCATGAGCAGTTCTTC. This sequence encodes CASSLWLGHEQFF.

This chain connects TRBV5-4 to TRBJ1-4; D call uncertain. Germline V gives CDR1 SGHNT, CDR2 YYREEE (reference sequence). This CDR3 is 15 amino acids long. The V end was cut by 2 bases, the J end by 8 bases, with 16 bases between. CDR3 in DNA: TGTGCCAGCAGCTTTTCTGGACGGGGTATCGAAAAACTGTTTTTT. It translates to CASSFSGRGIEKLFF.

This chain links TRBV11-2 with TRBJ2-7; TRBD2 matches at 8 bases. This CDR3 has 15 amino acids. J was trimmed by 5 bases and V by 1 base; bases with no gene match: 7. The germline V gene encodes CDR1 SGHAT and CDR2 FQNNGV. CDR3 nucleotides: TGTGCCAGCAGCTTAGGCAGCGGGAGTCTCCACGAGCAGTACTTC. Translated: CASSLGSGSLHEQYF.

This clone was seen only once. As DNA, the CDR3 is TGTGCCAGCAGCACCGGGACAGGGAAGGGTGGCTACACCTTC. Translated: CASSTGTGKGGYTF. This chain uses TRBV7-2 with TRBJ1-2; 9 nucleotides align to TRBD1. Germline values: CDR1 SGHTA, CDR2 FQGNSA. CDR3 size: 14 residues. V lost 5 bases and J lost 7; bases outside the gene matches: 8.

The CDR3: CASSLGGLSGANVLTF. The DNA for the CDR3 is TGCGCCAGCAGCCTTGGAGGCCTATCTGGGGCCAACGTCCTGACTTTC. The rearrangement joins TRBV5-1 to TRBJ2-6, with a weak D call TRBD2 (5 bases). The V end was cut by 4 bases, the J end by 1 base, with 12 bases between. Germline V CDR1 and CDR2: SGHRS, YFSETQ. The CDR3 covers 16 residues.

This chain connects TRBV28 to TRBJ1-3; D not certain. The CDR3 length is 13 residues. The V gene's germline CDR1 is MDHEN and CDR2 SYDVKM. V was shortened by 2 bases and J by 2 bases, with 4 bases between the two germline ends. Here the CDR3 reads CASSLAAGNTIYF. The CDR3 DNA is TGTGCCAGCAGTTTAGCGGCTGGAAACACCATATATTTT.

This clone was recorded once. The chain joins TRBV5-1 to TRBJ1-5, with D maybe TRBD1 (5 bases). This CDR3 comprises 15 residues. Germline V gives CDR1 SGHRS, CDR2 YFSETQ. The germline V and J ends were trimmed by 0 bases and 1 base, with 8 bases remaining between them. In DNA, the CDR3 is TGCGCCAGCAGCTTGGAGGGGACCAGCAATCAGCCCCAGCATTTT. Residues: CASSLEGTSNQPQHF.

The chain joins TRBV10-3 to TRBJ2-1; D may be TRBD2 (5 bases). There are 14 residues in the CDR3. Germline V lookup: CDR1 ENHRY, CDR2 SYGVKD. Trimming removed 6 bases from V and 0 bases from J, with 9 bases in between. The CDR3 is CAIRAGLSYNEQFF. The CDR3 nucleotides are TGTGCCATCAGAGCAGGACTCTCCTACAATGAGCAGTTCTTC.

The chain couples TRBV6-6 to TRBJ1-1, with a weak D call TRBD1 (6 bases). Germline V gene sequence: CDR1 MNHNY, CDR2 SVGAGI (reference sequence). CDR3 size: 13 residues. V lost 1 base, J lost 6 bases, and 9 bases lay in between. CDR3 sequence: CASSYYRDPEAFF. The CDR3, as DNA: TGTGCCAGCAGTTACTACAGGGACCCTGAAGCTTTCTTT.

The rearrangement links TRBV4-1 to TRBJ2-1; 9 bases match TRBD1. The CDR3 loop spans 16 amino acids. Germline V gives CDR1 MGHRA, CDR2 YSYEKL. V lost 4 bases, J lost 3 bases, and 7 bases stayed unmatched. CDR3 DNA: TGCGCCAGCAGCCTGGCCTGGACAGGGGTCTACAATGAGCAGTTCTTC. This sequence encodes CASSLAWTGVYNEQFF.

This sequence joins TRBV6-5 and TRBJ1-5; 7 nucleotides align to TRBD1. CDR1 and CDR2 (germline): MNHEY, SVGAGI. Trimming at V came to 7 bases and at J to 5 bases, leaving 5 bases not matched to a gene. The CDR3 loop spans 13 amino acids. The chain's CDR3 is CASIPGGDQPQHF. DNA of the CDR3: TGTGCCAGCATCCCAGGGGGGGATCAGCCCCAGCATTTT.

J is TRBJ2-3 and V is TRBV19; D unclear. The CDR3 consists of 15 residues. CDR1 and CDR2 from the germline V gene are LNHDA and SQIVND (reference sequence). Trimming cost V 4 bases and J 1 base, with 12 bases left between them. CDR3 amino acids: CASSNGAIRTDTQYF. As DNA, the CDR3 is TGTGCCAGTAGTAACGGCGCCATACGCACAGATACGCAGTATTTT.

In nucleotides, the CDR3 is TGCGCCAGCGCAAGGGTCTTAGGTGAAAAACTGTTTTTT. It encodes CASARVLGEKLFF. The chain couples TRBV5-1 to TRBJ1-4; D gene unclear. This CDR3 spans 13 amino acids. Trimming took 7 bases from V and 7 from J, leaving 14 bases between them. Germline V lookup: CDR1 SGHRS, CDR2 YFSETQ.

The rearrangement joins TRBV15 to TRBJ2-6; 7 nucleotides agree with TRBD1. Per the germline V gene, CDR1 is LNHNV and CDR2 is YYDKDF (reference sequence). J gave up 2 bases and V 1 base, and 8 bases lay outside the gene matches. The CDR3 contains 18 residues. This CDR3 reads CATSRGGGDRAGANVLTF. The DNA of the CDR3 is TGTGCCACCAGCAGAGGAGGGGGCGACAGGGCTGGGGCCAACGTCCTGACTTTC.

The rearrangement links TRBV6-5 to TRBJ2-7; D is unclear. The germline V gene encodes CDR1 MNHEY and CDR2 SVGAGI. V shed 4 bases and J shed 2 bases, with 12 bases lying between them. This CDR3 has 14 residues. In DNA, the CDR3 is TGTGCCAGCAGTTCCCAGGTCCACCCCTACGAGCAGTACTTC. Its translation is CASSSQVHPYEQYF.

This clone was recorded a few times. The rearrangement uses TRBV5-6 and TRBJ2-2; D is unclear. This CDR3 is built from 14 residues. Germline lookup yields CDR1 SGHDT and CDR2 YYEEEE. Trimming left V 0 bases short and J 2 bases short, with 5 bases between. CDR3 nucleotide sequence: TGTGCCAGCAGCTTGGGACAAAACACCGGGGAGCTGTTTTTT. It yields the protein CASSLGQNTGELFF.

The chain has TRBV7-2 and TRBJ1-2, with D uncertain. CDR1 SGHTA and CDR2 FQGNSA come from the germline V gene. The V and J ends lost 1 base and 4 bases respectively, with 10 bases between them. The CDR3 loop spans 14 amino acids. Here the CDR3 DNA reads TGTGCCAGCAGCTTAGAAGGCAGGATCTATGGCTACACCTTC. This codes for CASSLEGRIYGYTF. The whole variable domain, remainder taken from reference TRBV7-2 and TRBJ1-2, is GAGVSQSPSNKVTEKGKDVELRCDPISGHTALYWYRQSLGQGLEFLIYFQGNSAPDKSGLPSDRFSAERTGGSVSTLTIQRTQQEDSAVYLCASSLEGRIYGYTFGSGTRLTVV.

CDR3 bases: TGTGCCAGCAGCCCTAGCGGCGTGGCCCAGTACTTC. Its translation is CASSPSGVAQYF. The V gene is TRBV7-6, the J gene TRBJ2-5; TRBD2 aligns across 7 bases. Germline CDR1 reads SGHVS; CDR2 reads FNYEAQ. This CDR3 is built from 12 residues. The J segment lost 9 bases and the V segment lost 5 bases, leaving 6 bases of the junction unmatched. Using reference TRBV7-6 and TRBJ2-5 for the parts outside the CDR3, the full variable domain is GAGVSQSPRYKVTKRGQDVALRCDPISGHVSLYWYRQALGQGPEFLTYFNYEAQQDKSGLPNDRFSAERPEGSISTLTIQRTEQRDSAMYRCASSPSGVAQYFGPGTRLLVL.

The rearrangement uses TRBV12-3 or TRBV12-4 and TRBJ1-2, with unresolved D. CDR3 size: 13 residues. V lost 4 bases, J lost 7 bases, and 13 bases lay in between. The CDR3 DNA reads as TGTGCCAGCAGTTCTGGCGAAACTATTGGCTACACCTTC. Its protein is CASSSGETIGYTF.

The rearrangement uses TRBV28 and TRBJ1-5, with D hard to call. Germline lookup yields CDR1 MDHEN and CDR2 SYDVKM. The CDR3 covers 15 residues. The V end was cut by 3 bases, the J end by 0 bases, with 9 bases between. CDR3 in amino acids: CASSFSDYSNQPQHF. In DNA, the CDR3 is TGTGCCAGCAGTTTTTCAGACTATAGCAATCAGCCCCAGCATTTT. Filled out from reference TRBV28 and TRBJ1-5, the complete variable domain reads DVKVTQSSRYLVKRTGEKVFLECVQDMDHENMFWYRQDPGLGLRLIYFSYDVKMKEKGDIPEGYSVSREKKERFSLILESASTNQTSMYLCASSFSDYSNQPQHFGDGTRLSIL.

This clone occurred a few times. The rearrangement joins TRBV6-1 to TRBJ1-2; unclear D gene. The germline V gene has CDR1 MNHNS and CDR2 SASEGT. This CDR3 region has 13 residues. Trimming shortened V by 1 base and J by 7 bases, and 10 bases separated the two germline ends. CDR3 DNA: TGTGCCAGCAGTGAAGAGTCAGTGAGTGGCTACACCTTC. This translates into CASSEESVSGYTF.

This clone came up once. The rearrangement joins TRBV28 to TRBJ2-1, with D perhaps TRBD1 (7 bases). The CDR3 length is 18 residues. Looked up from germline, CDR1 is MDHEN and CDR2 is SYDVKM. V was clipped by 7 bases and J by 8 bases, with 30 bases between them. CDR3 bases: TGTGCCAGCACCGAGGGGGGATTAGGGGGCCCCGATGAGTATGAGCAGTTCTTC. Its translation is CASTEGGLGGPDEYEQFF.